The present entry profiles one T cell receptor (beta chain) with its context. This sample is part of a study of blood T cell repertoires in COVID-19. Across the study: PBMCs, B-cell-depleted T cells, or T cells provided the cDNA or gDNA that made up the material.

This CDR3 is 13 amino acids long. The germline V gene encodes CDR1 SGHRS and CDR2 YFSETQ. V shed 5 bases and J 4 bases; nucleotides not matched to a gene: 2. Repertoires were generated with immunoSEQ multiplex PCR, while TCRdb's copy carries only in-frame clones and drops some. The sample has about 74,000 clones; just over 85% are singletons. The J gene is TRBJ2-2, the V gene TRBV5-1, with TRBD2 identical over 7 bases. The sequence came from an elderly woman with active or convalescent COVID-19. The sequenced sample consisted of peripheral blood. CDR3 protein: CASSSGGTGELFF. The DNA of the CDR3 is TGCGCCAGCAGTTCGGGGGGCACCGGGGAGCTGTTTTTT.